These T cell receptor beta chains were read from a single sample in a study of shared clonotypes between healthy human individuals. Clones were sequenced by immunoSEQ multiplex PCR, and TCRdb holds only the in-frame ones, with some missing. The sample consists of 950,000 to 1,100,000 clones, about 80% of them appearing once. Specimen: memory CD4+ T cells sorted from blood. These receptors were collected from a man younger than 30 in good health. The CDR3 runs from the conserved cysteine through the conserved F or W. A D gene is named only where the DNA matches it firmly. Rows may omit the clone size; those that give it use once, few, many or a size class.

V	size	J	D	DNA	CDR3
TRBV7-9	-	TRBJ2-1	-	TGTGCCAGCAGCCGGGCTCAGGGGCGGGAACAGCAATACAATGAGCAGTTCTTC	CASSRAQGREQQYNEQFF
TRBV7-9	once	TRBJ2-1	TRBD2	TGTGCCAGCGCAGGGACTAGCGGGCAAAATGAGCAGTTCTTC	CASAGTSGQNEQFF
TRBV30	-	TRBJ1-3	-	TGTGCCTGGAATTACGGCCGCTCTGGAAACACCATATATTTT	CAWNYGRSGNTIYF
TRBV5-1	-	TRBJ1-6	-	TGCGCCAGCAGCTTGACCCCTGCTGCAGGGAATTCACCCCTCCACTTT	CASSLTPAAGNSPLHF
TRBV5-1	-	TRBJ2-7	-	TGCGCCAGCAGCTTGGGGGGACCATTCTCCTACGAGCAGTACTTC	CASSLGGPFSYEQYF
TRBV7-9	-	TRBJ2-5	TRBD1	TGTGCCAGCAGCCAAGGACAGGTTCAAGAGACCCAGTACTTC	CASSQGQVQETQYF
TRBV7-9	-	TRBJ1-5	TRBD1	TGTGCCAGCAGCTGGGACAGGGGGAATCAGCCCCAGCATTTT	CASSWDRGNQPQHF
TRBV7-9	-	TRBJ1-1	TRBD1	TGTGCCAGCAGCCCCGGACAGGTGAACACTGAAGCTTTCTTT	CASSPGQVNTEAFF
TRBV6-5	-	TRBJ2-5	-	TGTGCCAGCAGTTACTCGGGACCGGGCACTGGAGAGACCCAGTACTTC	CASSYSGPGTGETQYF
TRBV6-1	-	TRBJ1-5	-	TGTGCCAGCAGTGAATCTCGGGACGCGGGACAGCATTTT	CASSESRDAGQHF
TRBV5-4	-	TRBJ1-6	-	TGTGCCAGCAGCTTGGTTCAGGAAGGGAATTCACCCCTCCACTTT	CASSLVQEGNSPLHF
TRBV30	-	TRBJ2-1	TRBD1	TGTGCCTGGTCGGGACAGGGGATGGGTGAGCAGTTCTTC	CAWSGQGMGEQFF
TRBV9	-	TRBJ2-1	TRBD2	TGTGCCAGCAGCCCCAGGACTAGCGGGGGGCCCAATGAGCAGTTCTTC	CASSPRTSGGPNEQFF
TRBV12-5	few	TRBJ1-2	TRBD1	TGTGCTAGTGGTTTATTGGGACAGTCCTATGGCTACACCTTC	CASGLLGQSYGYTF
TRBV5-1	-	TRBJ2-1	-	TGCGCCAGCAGCTCGGTAGATGGATCTGGCGAGCAGTTCTTC	CASSSVDGSGEQFF
TRBV29-1	-	TRBJ1-1	-	TGCAGCGTTGAAGGCGGGATTAAGGGTCAGAACACTGAAGCTTTCTTT	CSVEGGIKGQNTEAFF
TRBV6-6	-	TRBJ1-5	-	TGTGCCAGCAGTTGGGGTCAAACGGGGCGGCCCCAGCATTTT	CASSWGQTGRPQHF
TRBV5-6	-	TRBJ2-7	-	TGTGCCAGCAGCTTGGTCCGACTTGTAGGGGACTACGAGCAGTACTTC	CASSLVRLVGDYEQYF
TRBV6-1	once	TRBJ2-7	TRBD1	TGTGCCAGCAGGGATGGACAGGTTGGCTCCTACGAGCAGTACTTC	CASRDGQVGSYEQYF
TRBV28	-	TRBJ1-5	TRBD1	TGTGCCAGCGTAAGATCAGGGGGGCGAAGCAATCAGCCCCAGCATTTT	CASVRSGGRSNQPQHF
TRBV7-9	-	TRBJ2-2	-	TGTGCCAGCAGCTTAGCACAGGCCAGCACCGGGGAGCTGTTTTTT	CASSLAQASTGELFF
TRBV25-1	once	TRBJ1-4	-	TGTGCCAGCAGTGAATACAAGGGGGGAGGAGAAAAACTGTTTTTT	CASSEYKGGGEKLFF
TRBV4-2	-	TRBJ2-5	-	TGTGCCAGCAGCCAAGATAGGCACCAGACCCAGTACTTC	CASSQDRHQTQYF
TRBV28	-	TRBJ2-7	-	TGTGCCAGCAGTTTATGGGGTCAGCCTTACGAGCAGTACTTC	CASSLWGQPYEQYF
TRBV5-1	few	TRBJ2-2	TRBD1	TGCGCCAGCAGCTCGGGACAGGGATATTCCGGGGAGCTGTTTTTT	CASSSGQGYSGELFF
TRBV10-2	few	TRBJ2-5	-	TGCGCCAGCAGTGGCCAGGGCTCGACCGGGGAGACCCAGTACTTC	CASSGQGSTGETQYF
TRBV11-2	-	TRBJ1-6	-	TGTGCCAGCAGAAGAGGACAAAGCTCCTATAATTCACCCCTCCACTTT	CASRRGQSSYNSPLHF
TRBV12-5	-	TRBJ2-7	-	TGTGCTAGTGGCCTTCGCAACTACGAGCAGTACTTC	CASGLRNYEQYF
TRBV21-1	few	TRBJ1-2	-	TGTGCCAGCGCCCCTGGGGGGTATAACGGCTATGGCTACACCTTC	CASAPGGYNGYGYTF
TRBV9	few	TRBJ2-5	-	TGTGCCAGCAGCGTAGGAGGGAGGTGGCAAGAGACCCAGTACTTC	CASSVGGRWQETQYF
TRBV18	-	TRBJ2-3	TRBD2	TGTGCCAGCTCATCCACTAGCGGGGCTCGGGTAGATACGCAGTATTTT	CASSSTSGARVDTQYF
TRBV19	many	TRBJ2-1	-	TGTGCCAGTTCTTGGGTGGTACGCGGTGAGCAGTTCTTC	CASSWVVRGEQFF
TRBV5-4	-	TRBJ2-2	-	TGTGCCAGCAGTCTGGGCGCAGGGTCGAACACCGGGGAGCTGTTTTTT	CASSLGAGSNTGELFF
TRBV9	-	TRBJ2-6	-	TGTGCCAGCAGCTCCCCGTCTACAGTTAGTTACTCTGGGGCCAACGTCCTGACTTTC	CASSSPSTVSYSGANVLTF
TRBV5-1	-	TRBJ2-7	-	TGCGCCAGCAGCAATGAAATATACGAGCAGTACTTC	CASSNEIYEQYF
TRBV6-1	-	TRBJ1-5	-	TGTGCCAGCAGTGAGATTCGGGTCAACAATCAGCCCCAGCATTTT	CASSEIRVNNQPQHF
TRBV2	few	TRBJ2-3	TRBD2	TGTGCCAGAGGGACTAGCGGGAATCAGGGAGATACGCAGTATTTT	CARGTSGNQGDTQYF
TRBV7-9	-	TRBJ2-4	-	TGTGCCAGCAGCCCGAAAAATAGGCAGTACTTC	CASSPKNRQYF
TRBV18	-	TRBJ1-3	-	TGTGCCAGCTCAAGATCACAATTAGGGGGGACTGGAAACACCATATATTTT	CASSRSQLGGTGNTIYF
TRBV11-2	once	TRBJ1-1	TRBD1	TGTGCCAGCAGCTTGGGACAGGTTCGCACTGAAGCTTTCTTT	CASSLGQVRTEAFF
TRBV2	few	TRBJ1-5	-	TGTGCCAGCGGCCGAGAAGGGGGTCAGCCCCAGCATTTT	CASGREGGQPQHF
TRBV9	once	TRBJ2-7	TRBD1	TGTGCCAGCAGCCCCGGACAGGGGGGGAGCTACGAGCAGTACTTC	CASSPGQGGSYEQYF
TRBV5-1	-	TRBJ2-3	TRBD2	TGCGCCAGCAGCTTGGGGACTAGCGGGAGTGCAGATACGCAGTATTTT	CASSLGTSGSADTQYF
TRBV10-3	-	TRBJ1-5	TRBD1	TGTGCCTCCCGGGACAGCGAAAGCAATCAGCCCCAGCATTTT	CASRDSESNQPQHF
TRBV18	-	TRBJ1-3	-	TGTGCCAGCTCACCACCTGGGCAGGCCGGACGAAACACCATATATTTT	CASSPPGQAGRNTIYF
TRBV7-9	-	TRBJ1-5	-	TGTGCCAGCAGCTTAGAATCGGGGAAGGGTCAGCCCCAGCATTTT	CASSLESGKGQPQHF
TRBV5-1	-	TRBJ2-7	-	TGCGCCAGCAGATTGGAGACAGTTACCTACGAGCAGTACTTC	CASRLETVTYEQYF
TRBV5-4	-	TRBJ2-7	-	TGTGCCAGCAGCTCGGTTAATGCGGCCTCCTACGAGCAGTACTTC	CASSSVNAASYEQYF
TRBV28	-	TRBJ2-3	TRBD2	TGTGCCAGCAGTCCGGGACTAGCGGGAGCGGTCTCAGATACGCAGTATTTT	CASSPGLAGAVSDTQYF
TRBV18	-	TRBJ1-6	-	TGTGCCAGCTCACCATATTTCCAGGGGTCCTATAATTCACCCCTCCACTTT	CASSPYFQGSYNSPLHF